What follows are 17 T cell receptor beta chains derived from one specimen sequenced in a study of technical replicates of blood from a few donors. Generated by immunoSEQ multiplex PCR, the TCRdb table keeps only in-frame clones and is missing some. The sample shows about 79,000 clones, around 90% of them seen only once. Sequenced: T cells isolated from PBMCs. The receptors come from a human donor in good health. Some clones in this sample may be carry-over from other donors' samples.

This chain links TRBV9 with TRBJ2-1; no reliable D call. The germline CDR1 and CDR2 sequences are SGDLS and YYNGEE. This CDR3 has 13 residues. V was clipped by 4 bases and J by 6 bases, with 11 bases between them. The CDR3 here is CASSPRNINEQFF. The CDR3 region has the DNA TGTGCCAGCAGCCCCCGAAACATCAATGAGCAGTTCTTC.

A single count supports this clone. The CDR3 here is CAWSVGSGGSYEQYF. The DNA of the CDR3 is TGTGCCTGGAGTGTAGGTAGCGGGGGATCATACGAGCAGTACTTC. The chain links TRBV30 to TRBJ2-7, with 9 bases fitting TRBD2. The CDR3 covers 15 residues. Germline V gene lookup returns CDR1 GTSNPN and CDR2 SVGIG (reference sequence). V lost 0 bases and J lost 4; bases outside the gene matches: 7.

V and J are TRBV6-1 and TRBJ2-7; 8 bases are a match to TRBD2. CDR1 and CDR2 from the germline V gene are MNHNS and SASEGT. The CDR3 is 14 residues long. The V gene end was trimmed by 6 bases and the J gene end by 4 bases; junction bases not matched to a gene: 8. The CDR3 DNA is TGTGCCAGCAGCCTAGGAGCGGGAGATTACGAGCAGTACTTC. It yields the protein CASSLGAGDYEQYF.

This chain links TRBV27 with TRBJ2-2, with a tentative D call TRBD1 (5 bases). The CDR3 has 14 amino acids. Germline CDR1 is MNHEY and CDR2 is SMNVEV (reference sequence). The germline V and J ends were trimmed by 2 bases and 8 bases, with 12 bases remaining between them. CDR3 nucleotide sequence: TGTGCCAGCAGTTTACCAGGGCGATGGGGGGAGCTGTTTTTT. This gives the protein CASSLPGRWGELFF.

The chain has TRBV30 and TRBJ2-7, with D unresolved. V dropped 1 base and J dropped 3 bases, with 4 bases sitting between them. Germline V gives CDR1 GTSNPN, CDR2 SVGIG (reference sequence). This CDR3 contains 11 residues. CDR3 coding DNA: TGTGCCTGGAGTGGAGACTACGAGCAGTACTTC. It translates to CAWSGDYEQYF. Drawing the rest from reference TRBV30 and TRBJ2-7, the complete variable domain is SQTIHQWPATLVQPVGSPLSLECTVEGTSNPNLYWYRQAAGRGLQLLFYSVGIGQISSEVPQNLSASRPQDRQFILSSKKLLLSDSGFYLCAWSGDYEQYFGPGTRLTVT.

The chain employs TRBV7-2 and TRBJ1-1; no clear D. CDR1 and CDR2 (germline): SGHTA, FQGNSA. V lost 2 bases and J lost 6, with 10 bases in between. The CDR3 is 13 residues long. The CDR3 coding sequence is TGTGCCAGCAGCTTACAGGTAAACGCTGAAGCTTTCTTT. It yields the protein CASSLQVNAEAFF.

The genes are TRBV5-1 and TRBJ2-1, with 11 nucleotides matching TRBD2. The CDR3 contains 17 residues. Germline CDR1 SGHRS, CDR2 YFSETQ. Losses at the gene ends were 2 bases for V and 5 bases for J; bases not matched to a gene: 9. This CDR3 is CASSFSGTSGENNEQFF. CDR3 nucleotides: TGCGCCAGCAGCTTCTCCGGGACTAGCGGAGAAAACAATGAGCAGTTCTTC.

The chain employs TRBV2 and TRBJ1-5, with D perhaps TRBD1 (6 bases). The V and J ends lost 4 bases and 7 bases respectively, with 20 bases between them. Germline-derived CDR1 and CDR2 are SNHLY and FYNNEI. The CDR3 sequence is 16 residues long. The CDR3 here is CASSADRRRASQPQHF. CDR3 DNA: TGTGCCAGCAGTGCCGACAGGCGTAGGGCGAGCCAGCCCCAGCATTTT.

The rearrangement links TRBV4-1 to TRBJ2-3, with 11 bases matching TRBD1. V was clipped by 4 bases and J by 6 bases; unmatched bases: 6. The germline gives CDR1 MGHRA, CDR2 YSYEKL. This CDR3 contains 15 residues. The CDR3 nucleotides are TGCGCCAGCAGCCTGGGACAGGGGGATTTGGATACGCAGTATTTT. Protein: CASSLGQGDLDTQYF.

The V call is TRBV5-6, the J call TRBJ1-1, with 8 nucleotides matching TRBD1. Germline CDR1 reads SGHDT; CDR2 reads YYEEEE. The CDR3 is made up of 15 amino acids. V lost 3 bases, J lost 5 bases, and 9 bases stayed unmatched. CDR3 loop: CASSYQQGGRTEAFF. DNA of the CDR3: TGTGCCAGCAGCTACCAACAGGGGGGAAGAACTGAAGCTTTCTTT.

CDR3 coding DNA: TGTGCCATCAAAAAAGACAGGAGCTCCTACGAGCAGTACTTC. Translating it yields CAIKKDRSSYEQYF. The J gene is TRBJ2-7, the V gene TRBV10-3; tentatively, D is TRBD1 (6 bases). The CDR3 spans 14 residues. Trimming pared 7 bases from V and 0 bases from J, leaving 13 bases between. Germline CDR1 ENHRY, CDR2 SYGVKD.

The rearrangement joins TRBV21-1 to TRBJ1-1; the D segment call TRBD1 is taken from the table without a DNA check. TRBV21-1 is designated a pseudogene. The CDR3 is made up of 16 amino acids. Here the CDR3 DNA reads TGTGCCAGCAGCAAAATACAGGGGGTATGGAGCACTGAAGCTTTCTTT. Amino acids: CASSKIQGVWSTEAFF.

The rearrangement joins TRBV27 to TRBJ1-5; D gene uncertain. The CDR3 is 15 amino acids. Germline CDR1 MNHEY, CDR2 SMNVEV (reference sequence). Trimming took 2 bases from V and 5 from J, leaving 13 bases between them. CDR3 DNA: TGTGCCAGCAGTTTAAGTTTTAGAGGGTATCAGCCCCAGCATTTT. Amino acid sequence: CASSLSFRGYQPQHF.

The chain combines TRBV7-2 with TRBJ2-5; weak D call: TRBD2 (5 bases). V lost 5 bases to trimming and J lost 5 bases, with 15 bases between them. Germline CDR1 reads SGHTA; CDR2 reads FQGNSA. This CDR3 is 14 amino acids long. CDR3 DNA sequence: TGTGCCAGCAGCCCTTCGGGATTTTTCGAGACCCAGTACTTC. Translated, it gives CASSPSGFFETQYF.

The chain is built from TRBV18 and TRBJ2-2; 7 bases agree with TRBD1. The CDR3 is 16 amino acids. The germline V gene has CDR1 KGHSH and CDR2 LQKENI. V trimming: 4 bases; J trimming: 0 bases; junction bases outside the gene matches: 5. CDR3: CASSLRTGTNTGELFF. The CDR3 bases are TGTGCCAGCTCACTACGGACAGGAACGAACACCGGGGAGCTGTTTTTT.

This sequence joins TRBV30 and TRBJ2-4, with 11 nucleotides matching TRBD1. The germline V gene has CDR1 GTSNPN and CDR2 SVGIG (reference sequence). Trimming took 8 bases from V and 5 from J; bases not matched to a gene: 2. The CDR3 runs 12 residues. The CDR3 reads CAGDRGENIQYF. Here the CDR3 DNA reads TGTGCCGGGGACAGGGGGGAAAACATTCAGTACTTC.

To note about this clone: An end of the junction does not agree with germline; a read error may underlie this. V usage is TRBV28 and J usage is TRBJ1-1; D possibly corresponds to TRBD1 (5 bases). CDR1 is MDHEN, CDR2 SYDVKM, per germline. The CDR3 runs 13 residues. The CDR3 DNA reads TGTGCCAGCAGTTTGATACCGGACACAGAAGCTTTCTTT. Translated: CASSLIPDTEAFF.